The present T cell receptor (beta chain) was sequenced within a study of CD8+ T cells in alopecia areata. Concerning this clone itself: Its antigen is undetermined.

CDR1 is SGHRS and CDR2 is YFSETQ in the germline V gene. With 0 bases removed from V and 3 bases from J, the gap between germline ends came to 13 bases. The CDR3 runs to 15 residues. Overall study findings and caveats: Because of a solitary nonresponder, the connection of baseline CD8+ expansion to response stays uncertain.

As the sequencing template, cDNA was produced by extracting RNA and reverse transcribing it. Data came from immunoSEQ multiplex PCR; TCRdb stores just in-frame clones and leaves some out. The table shows some 120,000 clones, with less than 75% occurring only once. Treatment of the sample: oral pan-JAK inhibitor, 5-10 mg twice daily. The chain recombines TRBV5-1 with TRBJ2-7, with no clear D. This receptor was taken from a human donor with alopecia areata. The input for sequencing was CD8+ T cells sorted from blood, taken at week 24, from a patient treated with tofacitinib. CDR3 DNA sequence: TGCGCCAGCAGCTTGGATCTGGGAAAGAACTACGAGCAGTACTTC. It yields the protein CASSLDLGKNYEQYF.